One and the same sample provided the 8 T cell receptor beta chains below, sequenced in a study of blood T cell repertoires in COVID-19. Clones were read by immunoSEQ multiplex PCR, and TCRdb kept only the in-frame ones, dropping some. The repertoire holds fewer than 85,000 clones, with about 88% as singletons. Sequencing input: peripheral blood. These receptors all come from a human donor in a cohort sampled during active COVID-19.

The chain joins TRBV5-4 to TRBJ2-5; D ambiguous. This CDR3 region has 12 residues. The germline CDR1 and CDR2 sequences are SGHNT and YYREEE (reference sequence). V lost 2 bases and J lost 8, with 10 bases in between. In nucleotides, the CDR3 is TGTGCCAGCAGCTTTCAGGATGATACCCAGTACTTC. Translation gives CASSFQDDTQYF. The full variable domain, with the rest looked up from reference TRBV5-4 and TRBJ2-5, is ETGVTQSPTHLIKTRGQQVTLRCSSQSGHNTVSWYQQALGQGPQFIFQYYREEENGRGNFPPRFSGLQFPNYSSELNVNALELDDSALYLCASSFQDDTQYFGPGTRLLVL.

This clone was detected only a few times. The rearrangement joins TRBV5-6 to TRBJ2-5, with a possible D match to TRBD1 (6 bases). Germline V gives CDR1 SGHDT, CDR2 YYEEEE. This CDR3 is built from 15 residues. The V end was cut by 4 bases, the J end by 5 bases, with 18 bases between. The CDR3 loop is CASSMLDRMVETQYF. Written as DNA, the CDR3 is TGTGCCAGCAGCATGCTTGACAGGATGGTGGAGACCCAGTACTTC.

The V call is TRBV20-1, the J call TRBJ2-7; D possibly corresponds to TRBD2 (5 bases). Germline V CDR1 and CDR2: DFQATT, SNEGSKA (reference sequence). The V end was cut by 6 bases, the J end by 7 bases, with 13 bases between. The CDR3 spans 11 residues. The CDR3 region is CSALPPGEQYF. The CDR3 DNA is TGCAGTGCCCTACCCCCGGGGGAGCAGTACTTC.

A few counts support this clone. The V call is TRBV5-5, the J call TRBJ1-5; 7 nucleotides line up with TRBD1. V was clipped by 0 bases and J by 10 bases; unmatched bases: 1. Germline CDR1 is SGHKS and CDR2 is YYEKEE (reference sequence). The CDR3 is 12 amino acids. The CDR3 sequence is CASSLGQGPQHF. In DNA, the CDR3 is TGTGCCAGCAGCTTGGGACAGGGTCCCCAGCATTTT. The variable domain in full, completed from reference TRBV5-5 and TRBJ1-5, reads DAGVTQSPTHLIKTRGQQVTLRCSPISGHKSVSWYQQVLGQGPQFIFQYYEKEERGRGNFPDRFSARQFPNYSSELNVNALLLGDSALYLCASSLGQGPQHFGDGTRLSIL.

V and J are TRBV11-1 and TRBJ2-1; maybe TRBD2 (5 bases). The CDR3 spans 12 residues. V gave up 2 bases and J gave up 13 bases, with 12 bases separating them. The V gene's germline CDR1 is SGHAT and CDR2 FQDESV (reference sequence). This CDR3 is CASSLWTYSQFF. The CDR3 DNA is TGTGCCAGCAGCTTATGGACTTATTCCCAGTTCTTC. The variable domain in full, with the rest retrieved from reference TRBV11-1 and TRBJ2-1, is EAEVAQSPRYKITEKSQAVAFWCDPISGHATLYWYRQILGQGPELLVQFQDESVVDDSQLPKDRFSAERLKGVDSTLKIQPAELGDSAMYLCASSLWTYSQFFGPGTRLTVL.

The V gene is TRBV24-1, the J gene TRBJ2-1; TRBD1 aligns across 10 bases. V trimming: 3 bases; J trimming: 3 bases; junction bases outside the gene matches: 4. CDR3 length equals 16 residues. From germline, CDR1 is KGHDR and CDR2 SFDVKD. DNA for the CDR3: TGTGCCACCAGTGATCCCCGGACAGGGGGCTACAATGAGCAGTTCTTC. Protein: CATSDPRTGGYNEQFF.

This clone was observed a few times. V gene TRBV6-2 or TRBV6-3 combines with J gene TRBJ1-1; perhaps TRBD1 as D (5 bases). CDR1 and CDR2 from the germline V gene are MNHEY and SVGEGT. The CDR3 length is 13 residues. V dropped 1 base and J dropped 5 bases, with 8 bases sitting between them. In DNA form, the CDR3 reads TGTGCCAGCAGTTACTTGCGGGGGACTGAAGCTTTCTTT. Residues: CASSYLRGTEAFF.

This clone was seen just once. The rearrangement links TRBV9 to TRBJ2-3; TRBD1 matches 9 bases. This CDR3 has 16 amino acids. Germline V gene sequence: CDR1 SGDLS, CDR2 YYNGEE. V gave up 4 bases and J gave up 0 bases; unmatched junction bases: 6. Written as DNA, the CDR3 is TGTGCCAGCAGCATCACAGGGGGCCGAAGCACAGATACGCAGTATTTT. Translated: CASSITGGRSTDTQYF.